Below are 20 T cell receptor beta chains sequenced from a single sample in a study of blood T cell repertoires in COVID-19. Assay used: immunoSEQ multiplex PCR; TCRdb lists only in-frame clones, some missing. Seen here are over 70,000 clones, about 80% observed once, and the top ten hold under 55%. The sequenced sample was peripheral blood. The origin of the receptors is a human donor in a cohort sampled during active COVID-19.

V gene TRBV13 combines with J gene TRBJ2-7; 7 bases match TRBD2. The trim removed 7 bases at V and 4 bases at J, leaving 16 bases unmatched. Germline assignment: CDR1 PRHDT and CDR2 FYEKMQ (reference sequence). CDR3 length equals 16 residues. The CDR3 reads CASKGRGAGVGYEQYF. CDR3 coding DNA: TGTGCCAGCAAGGGTCGAGGGGCGGGAGTAGGGTACGAGCAGTACTTC.

The genes are TRBV28 and TRBJ2-3, with D tentatively TRBD1 (7 bases). The ends were cut back, 8 bases at V and 7 bases at J, with 19 bases in the middle. Looked up from germline, CDR1 is MDHEN and CDR2 is SYDVKM. This CDR3 has 14 amino acids. CDR3 region: CASGSGGTVHTQYF. The CDR3 DNA reads TGTGCCAGCGGGTCCGGCGGGACAGTACATACGCAGTATTTT.

The chain combines TRBV7-2 with TRBJ2-1; possibly TRBD2 for D (6 bases). Trimming took off 5 bases at V and 6 bases at J, with 14 bases between the two ends. This CDR3 has 14 residues. Per the germline V gene, CDR1 is SGHTA and CDR2 is FQGNSA. CDR3 nucleotide sequence: TGTGCCAGCAGCACGGGGGACGGGATCAATGAGCAGTTCTTC. Residues: CASSTGDGINEQFF.

The V gene is TRBV2, the J gene TRBJ1-5; D is unresolved. With 3 bases removed from V and 2 bases from J, the gap between germline ends came to 11 bases. The germline V gene has CDR1 SNHLY and CDR2 FYNNEI. The CDR3 totals 15 residues. Here the CDR3 reads CASSDSGLGNQPQHF. Written as DNA, the CDR3 is TGTGCCAGCAGTGACAGCGGCTTGGGCAATCAGCCCCAGCATTTT.

This chain connects TRBV27 to TRBJ2-2, with D hard to call. V shed 6 bases and J shed 5 bases, with 10 bases lying between them. This CDR3 contains 13 residues. Germline lookup yields CDR1 MNHEY and CDR2 SMNVEV (reference sequence). The CDR3 loop is CASSWAGTGELFF. In DNA form, the CDR3 reads TGTGCCAGCAGCTGGGCTGGGACCGGGGAGCTGTTTTTT.

The chain carries TRBV6-2 or TRBV6-3 and TRBJ2-7; the D is unclear. The V and J ends lost 5 bases and 6 bases respectively, with 11 bases between them. The V gene's germline CDR1 is MNHEY and CDR2 SVGEGT. The CDR3 extends over 12 amino acids. The CDR3 DNA reads TGTGCCAGCAGTCGAGACACCGCCGAGCAGTACTTC. Amino acid sequence: CASSRDTAEQYF.

V usage is TRBV19 and J usage is TRBJ1-1; TRBD1 matches 11 bases. This CDR3 comprises 17 residues. With 4 bases clipped from V and 4 bases from J, the junction kept 11 bases outside the gene matches. CDR1 LNHDA and CDR2 SQIVND come from the germline V gene (reference sequence). The CDR3 sequence: CASSKGQGGFRGTEAFF. In nucleotides, the CDR3 is TGTGCCAGTAGTAAGGGACAGGGGGGTTTCAGGGGCACTGAAGCTTTCTTT.

The chain recombines TRBV28 with TRBJ1-1, with 7 positions matching TRBD1. The CDR3 contains 15 residues. Germline V gives CDR1 MDHEN, CDR2 SYDVKM. The V and J ends lost 3 bases and 6 bases, in that order; junction bases with no gene match: 10. CDR3: CASSLENRGHAEAFF. The DNA for the CDR3 is TGTGCCAGCAGTTTGGAGAACAGGGGACACGCTGAAGCTTTCTTT.

A single count supports this clone. CDR3 protein: CASSPGTGRTLAGVLTYNEQFF. The CDR3 DNA reads TGTGCCAGCAGCCCGGGGACAGGGCGCACGTTAGCGGGAGTCTTAACGTACAATGAGCAGTTCTTC. The chain links TRBV13 to TRBJ2-1; D tentatively reads TRBD1 or TRBD2 (9 bases each). V lost 5 bases, J lost 4 bases, and 36 bases lay in between. Germline CDR1 PRHDT, CDR2 FYEKMQ (reference sequence). This CDR3 has 22 residues.

This chain connects TRBV2 to TRBJ1-2; 7 nucleotides line up with TRBD1. The CDR3 contains 13 residues. The V gene end was trimmed by 7 bases and the J gene end by 8 bases; junction bases not matched to a gene: 10. Germline V CDR1 and CDR2: SNHLY, FYNNEI. Here the CDR3 DNA reads TGTGCCAGCACCACGGAGGGGACAGACGGCTACACCTTC. Translation: CASTTEGTDGYTF.

The chain couples TRBV11-2 to TRBJ2-2; 8 bases match TRBD2. J lost 5 bases, V lost 2 bases, and 4 bases had no gene match. CDR1 and CDR2 (germline): SGHAT, FQNNGV. The CDR3 has 15 residues. CDR3 protein: CASSLRPSGTGELFF. Here the CDR3 DNA reads TGTGCCAGCAGCTTACGGCCTAGCGGGACCGGGGAGCTGTTTTTT.

V usage is TRBV7-6 and J usage is TRBJ2-5; 7 bases agree with TRBD1. CDR3 length equals 13 residues. Germline V gene data show CDR1 as SGHVS and CDR2 as FNYEAQ. With 5 bases clipped from V and 5 bases from J, the junction kept 5 bases outside the gene matches. CDR3 in DNA: TGTGCCAGCAGCCCCGTACAGGGGGAGACCCAGTACTTC. This sequence encodes CASSPVQGETQYF.

This chain uses TRBV30 with TRBJ2-5, with TRBD1 matching over 10 bases. The germline V gene has CDR1 GTSNPN and CDR2 SVGIG (reference sequence). This CDR3 is 15 amino acids long. After removal of 8 bases from V and 5 bases from J, the junction contained 14 bases not matched to a gene. DNA of the CDR3: TGTGCCCGCTTCTCCCGGGACAGGGGTTATGAGACCCAGTACTTC. As protein: CARFSRDRGYETQYF.

This clone was recorded many times. J is TRBJ2-7 and V is TRBV7-6; the match to TRBD1 covers 7 bases. The CDR3 loop spans 16 amino acids. Germline V CDR1 and CDR2: SGHVS, FNYEAQ. The trim removed 2 bases at V and 3 bases at J, leaving 10 bases unmatched. CDR3 sequence: CASSLNVGTAGYEQYF. CDR3 in DNA: TGTGCCAGCAGCTTAAACGTCGGGACAGCTGGCTACGAGCAGTACTTC.

The chain combines TRBV19 with TRBJ2-5, with TRBD2 matching over 10 bases. V gave up 2 bases and J gave up 5 bases; unmatched junction bases: 5. CDR1 is LNHDA and CDR2 is SQIVND in the germline V gene (reference sequence). This CDR3 is 15 amino acids long. The CDR3: CASSISGRAGETQYF. CDR3 nucleotides: TGTGCCAGTAGTATAAGCGGGAGGGCCGGGGAGACCCAGTACTTC.

Here the CDR3 reads CASSAGLGGNQPQHF. For the CDR3, the DNA is TGTGCCAGCAGTGCAGGGCTTGGAGGCAATCAGCCCCAGCATTTT. This chain joins TRBV2 and TRBJ1-5; maybe TRBD1 (5 bases). Trimming left V 4 bases short and J 2 bases short, with 12 bases between. The CDR3 sequence is 15 residues long. Germline V gives CDR1 SNHLY, CDR2 FYNNEI.

This clone was counted only a few times. This chain joins TRBV11-2 and TRBJ2-3; 7 bases fit TRBD1. The CDR3 loop spans 14 amino acids. Germline loops: CDR1 SGHAT, CDR2 FQNNGV. Losses at the gene ends were 4 bases for V and 4 bases for J; bases not matched to a gene: 5. CDR3 sequence (DNA): TGTGCCAGCAGCTCTGGGACAGTTGCAGATACGCAGTATTTT. Encoded protein: CASSSGTVADTQYF.

The chain joins TRBV19 to TRBJ2-7; TRBD1 matches 9 bases. Germline assignment: CDR1 LNHDA and CDR2 SQIVND (reference sequence). CDR3 size: 14 residues. The J segment lost 2 bases and the V segment lost 9 bases, leaving 8 bases of the junction unmatched. CDR3 in DNA: TGTGCCAGCAGCAGGGACAGGGCCACCTACGAGCAGTACTTC. Translating gives CASSRDRATYEQYF.

Written as DNA, the CDR3 is TGTGCCAGCAGCTTATTGCAGGGACCCCTCCACTTT. Protein sequence: CASSLLQGPLHF. The J gene is TRBJ1-6, the V gene TRBV7-2; D is possibly TRBD1 (5 bases). V shed 2 bases and J shed 12 bases, with 8 bases lying between them. Germline-derived CDR1 and CDR2 are SGHTA and FQGNSA. The CDR3 covers 12 residues.

The chain links TRBV28 to TRBJ1-5; D perhaps matches TRBD1 (6 bases). The CDR3 is 14 residues long. Deletions cut 6 bases from V and 6 bases from J, with 15 bases between. CDR1 MDHEN and CDR2 SYDVKM come from the germline V gene. This chain's CDR3 is CASSTPAGAQPQHF. Here the CDR3 DNA reads TGTGCCAGCAGCACGCCCGCAGGGGCTCAGCCCCAGCATTTT.